These T cell receptor beta chains were read from a single sample in a study of blood T cell repertoires in COVID-19. TCRdb's copy holds only in-frame clones and misses some; the assay was immunoSEQ multiplex PCR. In the table there are roughly 200,000 clones, just over 85% of which are singletons. Sequenced sample: peripheral blood. The receptors derive from an elderly man with acute or convalescent COVID-19. The CDR3 runs from the conserved cysteine through the conserved F or W. D genes are given only for firm matches. Clone size is shown for a subset of rows, as once, few, many or a class of expanded clone.

v_call: TRBV18
clone_size: NA
d_call: TRBD1
j_call: TRBJ2-7
cdr3_length: 15
cdr3_aa: CASSPGQGASYEQYF
cdr3_nt: TGTGCCAGCTCACCAGGGCAGGGGGCCTCCTACGAGCAGTACTTC

v_call: TRBV6-1
clone_size: NA
d_call: TRBD1
j_call: TRBJ2-1
cdr3_length: 18
cdr3_aa: CASSEVLQGEVSYNEQFF
cdr3_nt: TGTGCCAGCAGTGAAGTTTTGCAGGGGGAAGTCTCCTACAATGAGCAGTTCTTC

v_call: TRBV7-9
clone_size: few
d_call: NA
j_call: TRBJ2-1
cdr3_length: 14
cdr3_aa: CASSLVPPRVEQFF
cdr3_nt: TGTGCCAGCAGCTTAGTCCCCCCCCGGGTTGAGCAGTTCTTC

v_call: TRBV6-5
clone_size: NA
d_call: TRBD2
j_call: TRBJ2-7
cdr3_length: 15
cdr3_aa: CASSYGAGGGYEQYF
cdr3_nt: TGTGCCAGCAGTTACGGTGCGGGAGGCGGCTACGAGCAGTACTTC

v_call: TRBV3-1/TRBV3-2
clone_size: NA
d_call: NA
j_call: TRBJ2-6
cdr3_length: 15
cdr3_aa: CASSQLFSGANVLTF
cdr3_nt: TGTGCCAGCAGCCAATTATTCTCTGGGGCCAACGTCCTGACTTTC

v_call: TRBV7-8
clone_size: NA
d_call: TRBD2
j_call: TRBJ2-3
cdr3_length: 16
cdr3_aa: CASSRKAGGSTDTQYF
cdr3_nt: TGTGCCAGCAGCCGGAAGGCGGGAGGGAGCACAGATACGCAGTATTTT

v_call: TRBV24-1
clone_size: NA
d_call: TRBD2
j_call: TRBJ2-2
cdr3_length: 16
cdr3_aa: CATSDLRGDNTGELFF
cdr3_nt: TGTGCCACCAGTGATTTGCGGGGGGACAACACCGGGGAGCTGTTTTTT

v_call: TRBV19
clone_size: NA
d_call: NA
j_call: TRBJ2-7
cdr3_length: 15
cdr3_aa: CASSISTGTPYEQYF
cdr3_nt: TGTGCCAGTAGTATTTCGACAGGGACTCCCTACGAGCAGTACTTC

v_call: TRBV24-1
clone_size: NA
d_call: NA
j_call: TRBJ2-2
cdr3_length: 14
cdr3_aa: CATSGGGLAGELFF
cdr3_nt: TGTGCCACCAGTGGCGGGGGCCTGGCCGGGGAGCTGTTTTTT

v_call: TRBV6-5
clone_size: NA
d_call: NA
j_call: TRBJ1-3
cdr3_length: 15
cdr3_aa: CASRWTASGGNTIYF
cdr3_nt: TGTGCCAGCAGATGGACAGCCTCTGGAGGAAACACCATATATTTT

v_call: TRBV18
clone_size: NA
d_call: NA
j_call: TRBJ2-5
cdr3_length: 12
cdr3_aa: CASSPYGETQYF
cdr3_nt: TGTGCCAGCTCACCGTACGGAGAGACCCAGTACTTC

v_call: TRBV7-3
clone_size: once
d_call: NA
j_call: TRBJ2-2
cdr3_length: 15
cdr3_aa: CASSLRPGETGELFF
cdr3_nt: TGTGCCAGCAGCTTACGCCCGGGGGAGACCGGGGAGCTGTTTTTT

v_call: TRBV7-8
clone_size: medium-sized
d_call: TRBD2
j_call: TRBJ2-3
cdr3_length: 15
cdr3_aa: CASSLTSGRADTQYF
cdr3_nt: TGTGCCAGCAGCTTGACTAGCGGGAGGGCAGATACGCAGTATTTT

v_call: TRBV19
clone_size: NA
d_call: TRBD1
j_call: TRBJ2-3
cdr3_length: 16
cdr3_aa: CASSMSWTGVADTQYF
cdr3_nt: TGTGCCAGTAGTATGTCCTGGACAGGGGTCGCAGATACGCAGTATTTT

v_call: TRBV30
clone_size: NA
d_call: NA
j_call: TRBJ1-5
cdr3_length: 13
cdr3_aa: CAWAQGSFQPQHF
cdr3_nt: TGTGCCTGGGCCCAGGGTTCATTCCAGCCCCAGCATTTT

v_call: TRBV10-3
clone_size: NA
d_call: TRBD1
j_call: TRBJ1-1
cdr3_length: 13
cdr3_aa: CALRQGVKSEAFF
cdr3_nt: TGTGCCCTTAGACAGGGAGTGAAGAGTGAAGCTTTCTTT

v_call: TRBV5-1
clone_size: NA
d_call: TRBD2
j_call: TRBJ2-7
cdr3_length: 15
cdr3_aa: CASSWDPGGSYEQYF
cdr3_nt: TGCGCCAGCAGCTGGGACCCGGGGGGCTCCTACGAGCAGTACTTC

v_call: TRBV18
clone_size: few
d_call: NA
j_call: TRBJ1-2
cdr3_length: 13
cdr3_aa: CASSPNRESGYTF
cdr3_nt: TGTGCCAGCTCACCTAACAGGGAAAGTGGCTACACCTTC

v_call: TRBV6-2/TRBV6-3
clone_size: NA
d_call: NA
j_call: TRBJ2-5
cdr3_length: 14
cdr3_aa: CASSPRGYQETQYF
cdr3_nt: TGTGCCAGCAGTCCCCGGGGGTACCAAGAGACCCAGTACTTC

v_call: TRBV7-2
clone_size: NA
d_call: NA
j_call: TRBJ2-7
cdr3_length: 15
cdr3_aa: CASSEGVQSSYEQYF
cdr3_nt: TGTGCCAGCAGCGAAGGGGTCCAGAGCTCCTACGAGCAGTACTTC

v_call: TRBV27
clone_size: NA
d_call: TRBD2
j_call: TRBJ2-1
cdr3_length: 17
cdr3_aa: CASSLRTSGSSYNEQFF
cdr3_nt: TGTGCCAGCAGTTTAAGGACTAGCGGGAGTTCCTACAATGAGCAGTTCTTC

v_call: TRBV19
clone_size: NA
d_call: NA
j_call: TRBJ2-5
cdr3_length: 15
cdr3_aa: CASSIDAASGETQYF
cdr3_nt: TGTGCCAGTAGTATAGATGCTGCTAGTGGAGAGACCCAGTACTTC

v_call: TRBV9
clone_size: NA
d_call: TRBD1
j_call: TRBJ1-4
cdr3_length: 15
cdr3_aa: CASSATTGSNEKLFF
cdr3_nt: TGTGCCAGCAGCGCTACGACAGGGTCTAATGAAAAACTGTTTTTT

v_call: TRBV29-1
clone_size: NA
d_call: NA
j_call: TRBJ2-2
cdr3_length: 13
cdr3_aa: CSVSSRGTGELFF
cdr3_nt: TGCAGCGTTTCCAGCCGGGGCACCGGGGAGCTGTTTTTT

v_call: TRBV6-6
clone_size: NA
d_call: TRBD2
j_call: TRBJ2-5
cdr3_length: 11
cdr3_aa: CASRPTGTKYF
cdr3_nt: TGTGCCAGCAGGCCGACCGGGACTAAGTACTTC

v_call: TRBV30
clone_size: NA
d_call: TRBD1
j_call: TRBJ2-2
cdr3_length: 19
cdr3_aa: CAWSFYGTGQVANTGELFF
cdr3_nt: TGTGCCTGGAGTTTTTACGGGACAGGTCAGGTCGCGAACACCGGGGAGCTGTTTTTT

v_call: TRBV27
clone_size: NA
d_call: NA
j_call: TRBJ1-1
cdr3_length: 16
cdr3_aa: CASSLYPARGNTEAFF
cdr3_nt: TGTGCCAGCAGTTTATATCCCGCCAGGGGGAACACTGAAGCTTTCTTT

v_call: TRBV5-5
clone_size: NA
d_call: TRBD1
j_call: TRBJ2-3
cdr3_length: 14
cdr3_aa: CASSPISTGDTQYF
cdr3_nt: TGTGCCAGCAGCCCAATATCGACAGGGGATACGCAGTATTTT

v_call: TRBV18
clone_size: NA
d_call: NA
j_call: TRBJ1-2
cdr3_length: 13
cdr3_aa: CASSPPTAYGYTF
cdr3_nt: TGTGCCAGCTCACCACCGACAGCGTATGGCTACACCTTC

v_call: TRBV21-1
clone_size: NA
d_call: NA
j_call: TRBJ2-1
cdr3_length: 15
cdr3_aa: CASSPDSPTYNEQFF
cdr3_nt: TGTGCCAGCAGCCCTGACAGTCCCACGTACAATGAGCAGTTCTTC

v_call: TRBV6-1
clone_size: once
d_call: TRBD2
j_call: TRBJ2-2
cdr3_length: 16
cdr3_aa: CASSVQAGGPGGELFF
cdr3_nt: TGTGCCAGCAGTGTCCAAGCGGGAGGGCCTGGCGGGGAGCTGTTTTTT

v_call: TRBV18
clone_size: NA
d_call: TRBD2
j_call: TRBJ2-1
cdr3_length: 17
cdr3_aa: CASSPGLGGRSYNEQFF
cdr3_nt: TGTGCCAGCTCACCAGGATTGGGCGGGAGGTCTTACAATGAGCAGTTCTTC

v_call: TRBV5-1
clone_size: NA
d_call: TRBD2
j_call: TRBJ2-5
cdr3_length: 14
cdr3_aa: CASSPGGGMETQYF
cdr3_nt: TGCGCCAGCAGCCCCGGGGGAGGGATGGAGACCCAGTACTTC

v_call: TRBV11-2
clone_size: NA
d_call: TRBD1
j_call: TRBJ2-6
cdr3_length: 19
cdr3_aa: CASSLYTGRGTSGANVLTF
cdr3_nt: TGTGCCAGCAGCTTATACACTGGCAGGGGGACCTCTGGGGCCAACGTCCTGACTTTC

v_call: TRBV6-1
clone_size: once
d_call: TRBD1
j_call: TRBJ2-4
cdr3_length: 15
cdr3_aa: CASSEVGQGANIQYF
cdr3_nt: TGTGCCAGCAGTGAAGTGGGACAGGGGGCAAACATTCAGTACTTC

v_call: TRBV11-3
clone_size: NA
d_call: TRBD2
j_call: TRBJ2-1
cdr3_length: 15
cdr3_aa: CASSLTSGSLGEQFF
cdr3_nt: TGTGCCAGCAGCTTGACTAGCGGGAGCTTAGGTGAGCAGTTCTTC

v_call: TRBV6-6
clone_size: once
d_call: TRBD1
j_call: TRBJ1-2
cdr3_length: 15
cdr3_aa: CASSQRQGDTRGYTF
cdr3_nt: TGTGCCAGCAGTCAACGACAGGGCGACACTCGTGGCTACACCTTC

v_call: TRBV5-1
clone_size: NA
d_call: TRBD1
j_call: TRBJ2-4
cdr3_length: 17
cdr3_aa: CASSIEQGLLAKNIQYF
cdr3_nt: TGCGCCAGCAGCATAGAACAGGGGCTGCTAGCCAAAAACATTCAGTACTTC

v_call: TRBV28
clone_size: NA
d_call: TRBD1
j_call: TRBJ1-2
cdr3_length: 14
cdr3_aa: CASRRVGQPYGYTF
cdr3_nt: TGTGCCAGCAGACGTGTGGGACAGCCTTATGGCTACACCTTC

v_call: TRBV10-3
clone_size: once
d_call: NA
j_call: TRBJ1-2
cdr3_length: 13
cdr3_aa: CAISQQEDYGYTF
cdr3_nt: TGTGCCATCAGCCAACAAGAGGACTATGGCTACACCTTC

v_call: TRBV4-2
clone_size: NA
d_call: TRBD2
j_call: TRBJ2-7
cdr3_length: 16
cdr3_aa: CASSQEATSIFYEQYF
cdr3_nt: TGTGCCAGCAGCCAAGAGGCGACTAGCATATTTTACGAGCAGTACTTC

v_call: TRBV5-1
clone_size: NA
d_call: NA
j_call: TRBJ2-1
cdr3_length: 15
cdr3_aa: CASSLVVNSYNEQFF
cdr3_nt: TGCGCCAGCAGCTTGGTGGTTAACAGTTACAATGAGCAGTTCTTC

v_call: TRBV12-1
clone_size: NA
d_call: NA
j_call: TRBJ2-6
cdr3_length: 15
cdr3_aa: CASSFGGTGANVLTF
cdr3_nt: TGTGCCAGCAGCTTTGGAGGGACTGGGGCCAACGTCCTGACTTTC

v_call: TRBV5-4
clone_size: NA
d_call: TRBD2
j_call: TRBJ2-1
cdr3_length: 16
cdr3_aa: CASSFGTSGSYNEQFF
cdr3_nt: TGTGCCAGCAGCTTCGGGACTAGCGGGAGTTACAATGAGCAGTTCTTC

v_call: TRBV11-2
clone_size: NA
d_call: NA
j_call: TRBJ1-1
cdr3_length: 16
cdr3_aa: CASSIRGQLMNTEAFF
cdr3_nt: TGTGCCAGCAGCATTCGTGGACAGCTCATGAACACTGAAGCTTTCTTT

v_call: TRBV2
clone_size: NA
d_call: TRBD1
j_call: TRBJ2-7
cdr3_length: 18
cdr3_aa: CASSEDRDRGRFAYEQYF
cdr3_nt: TGTGCCAGCAGTGAAGACCGGGACAGGGGGCGCTTTGCCTACGAGCAGTACTTC

v_call: TRBV7-2
clone_size: once
d_call: TRBD1
j_call: TRBJ2-1
cdr3_length: 13
cdr3_aa: CASSSTRQGRPIF
cdr3_nt: TGTGCCAGCAGCTCTACCCGACAGGGGCGCCCCATCTTC

v_call: TRBV29-1
clone_size: NA
d_call: TRBD1
j_call: TRBJ2-2
cdr3_length: 13
cdr3_aa: CSVLDQGAGELFF
cdr3_nt: TGCAGCGTTCTCGATCAGGGGGCCGGGGAGCTGTTTTTT

v_call: TRBV2
clone_size: few
d_call: TRBD1
j_call: TRBJ2-3
cdr3_length: 16
cdr3_aa: CASSYAGTGDADTQYF
cdr3_nt: TGTGCCAGCAGTTATGCCGGGACAGGGGACGCAGATACGCAGTATTTT

v_call: TRBV19
clone_size: NA
d_call: NA
j_call: TRBJ1-1
cdr3_length: 13
cdr3_aa: CASSIGGNTEAFF
cdr3_nt: TGTGCCAGTAGTATCGGTGGTAACACTGAAGCTTTCTTT

v_call: TRBV19
clone_size: NA
d_call: TRBD2
j_call: TRBJ2-2
cdr3_length: 14
cdr3_aa: CASSMSGSPGELFF
cdr3_nt: TGTGCCAGTAGTATGAGCGGGAGTCCCGGGGAGCTGTTTTTT

v_call: TRBV5-1
clone_size: NA
d_call: NA
j_call: TRBJ2-1
cdr3_length: 13
cdr3_aa: CASSLFRANEQFF
cdr3_nt: TGCGCCAGCAGCTTGTTCAGGGCCAATGAGCAGTTCTTC

v_call: TRBV28
clone_size: few
d_call: TRBD1
j_call: TRBJ1-6
cdr3_length: 15
cdr3_aa: CASSLPDRGNSPLHF
cdr3_nt: TGTGCCAGCAGTTTACCCGACAGGGGAAATTCACCCCTCCACTTT

v_call: TRBV14
clone_size: NA
d_call: NA
j_call: TRBJ1-4
cdr3_length: 21
cdr3_aa: CASSQFVFSDPNRDSNEKLFF
cdr3_nt: TGTGCCAGCAGCCAATTTGTGTTCTCGGATCCTAACCGGGACTCAAATGAAAAACTGTTTTTT

v_call: TRBV19
clone_size: NA
d_call: NA
j_call: TRBJ1-1
cdr3_length: 14
cdr3_aa: CASTPGVGATEAFF
cdr3_nt: TGTGCCAGTACCCCGGGGGTAGGGGCCACTGAAGCTTTCTTT

v_call: TRBV7-9
clone_size: NA
d_call: TRBD1
j_call: TRBJ2-2
cdr3_length: 16
cdr3_aa: CASSLALGTGGRELFF
cdr3_nt: TGTGCCAGCAGCTTAGCGCTGGGGACAGGGGGTCGGGAGCTGTTTTTT

v_call: TRBV7-9
clone_size: once
d_call: NA
j_call: TRBJ2-5
cdr3_length: 13
cdr3_aa: CASSFSYQETQYF
cdr3_nt: TGTGCCAGCAGCTTTTCCTACCAAGAGACCCAGTACTTC

v_call: TRBV19
clone_size: NA
d_call: NA
j_call: TRBJ2-3
cdr3_length: 14
cdr3_aa: CASSKTTSTDTQYF
cdr3_nt: TGTGCCAGTAGTAAGACAACTAGCACAGATACGCAGTATTTT

v_call: TRBV14
clone_size: NA
d_call: TRBD1
j_call: TRBJ1-5
cdr3_length: 18
cdr3_aa: CASSQDDRELNSNQPQHF
cdr3_nt: TGTGCCAGCAGCCAAGACGACAGGGAATTAAATAGCAATCAGCCCCAGCATTTT

v_call: TRBV6-5
clone_size: NA
d_call: TRBD1
j_call: TRBJ2-2
cdr3_length: 15
cdr3_aa: CASATGTVNTGELFF
cdr3_nt: TGTGCCAGTGCCACCGGGACAGTAAACACCGGGGAGCTGTTTTTT